This entry lists 28 T cell receptor beta chains sequenced from one sample in a study of T cells in Graves' hyperthyroidism and ophthalmopathy (dated by TCRdb to the late 2010s). The library was generated by multiplex PCR. TCRdb names Illumina HiSeq 2000 as the instrument used. The TCR beta CDR3 regions were amplified from the RNA transcripts. The TCR CDR3 was subjected to a first round of RT-PCR using the HTBI primer set and the Qiagen OneStep RT-PCR kit. TCRdb reran the public reads through fastp at Q25 and MiXCR, keeping productive beta chains. Rows matching on CDR3 protein sequence are summarized as one entry with the most common DNA and genes. This sample gives 300,000 or so distinct CDR3 sequences in total; 15% to 20% of them show up just once. The ten largest account for roughly 49% of the sample. The sample was blood. Receptors were obtained from a woman between 45 and 60 years old with Graves' hyperthyroidism.

This clonotype showed up just a few times. The chain carries TRBV19 and TRBJ2-6; D is perhaps TRBD1 (5 bases). The V end lost 2 bases, the J end lost 2 bases, and 7 bases lay between the germline ends. The CDR3 loop spans 15 amino acids. The germline V gene has CDR1 LNHDA and CDR2 SQIVND (reference sequence). The CDR3, as DNA: TGTGCCAGTAGTATATCAGGGCCTGGGGCCAACGTCCTGACTTTC. This sequence encodes CASSISGPGANVLTF.

V is TRBV12-3 or TRBV12-4 and J is TRBJ2-1; 13 positions agree with TRBD2. J was trimmed by 12 bases and V by 8 bases; bases with no gene match: 7. CDR3 length: 13 residues. The CDR3 DNA sequence: TGTGCCAGCGGTGGACTAGCGGGAGTAGTGCAGTTCTTC. This translates into CASGGLAGVVQFF.

This clonotype was found many times. This rearrangement joins TRBV7-9 to TRBJ2-1; 12 nucleotides line up with TRBD2. The V segment lost 3 bases and the J segment 6 bases; nucleotides outside the gene matches: 6. Germline CDR1 reads SEHNR; CDR2 reads FQNEAQ (reference sequence). The CDR3 runs to 16 residues. CDR3 sequence: CASSFELAGGPNEQFF. In DNA, the CDR3 is TGTGCCAGCAGCTTCGAGCTAGCGGGAGGGCCCAATGAGCAGTTCTTC.

The chain is built from TRBV6-2 or TRBV6-3 and TRBJ2-7; 9 nucleotides agree with TRBD1. The CDR3 has 14 amino acids. CDR1 is MNHEY, CDR2 SVGEGT, per germline. The ends lost 5 bases at V and 6 bases at J; junction bases unmatched: 8. For the CDR3, the DNA is TGTGCCAGCAGTCCCGGGACAGGGAAGGCCGAGCAGTACTTC. The encoded protein is CASSPGTGKAEQYF.

This clonotype was counted at least ten times. CDR3 protein: CASSLDRQGGDTEAFF. The CDR3 nucleotides are TGTGCCAGCAGTTTGGACCGACAGGGAGGGGACACTGAAGCTTTCTTT. V is TRBV28 and J is TRBJ1-1; the match to TRBD1 covers 7 bases. The CDR3 spans 16 residues. CDR1 is MDHEN, CDR2 SYDVKM, per germline. J gave up 3 bases and V 3 bases, and 10 bases lay outside the gene matches.

This clonotype was recorded many times. CDR3 nucleotides: TGTGCCTGGAGTGTTCCCCTCACGTATGGCTACACCTTC. Protein: CAWSVPLTYGYTF. J is TRBJ1-2 and V is TRBV30; D remains unclear. V lost 0 bases to trimming and J lost 5 bases, with 10 bases between them. CDR3 length equals 13 residues. CDR1 is GTSNPN, CDR2 SVGIG, per germline (reference sequence).

The genes are TRBV5-4 and TRBJ2-3; TRBD2 matches 14 bases. CDR1 is SGHNT and CDR2 is YYREEE in the germline V gene (reference sequence). The CDR3 has 17 residues. J gave up 7 bases and V 4 bases, and 11 bases lay outside the gene matches. The CDR3 DNA reads TGTGCCAGCAGCCCGTCGGGACTAGCGGGAGCGGGGAATACGCAGTATTTT. It is translated as CASSPSGLAGAGNTQYF.

As for this clonotype: A much larger clone differs by one base, so this may be a read error. The chain links TRBV28 to TRBJ2-7; D is possibly TRBD2 (5 bases). CDR3 length: 15 amino acids. The germline V gene has CDR1 MDHEN and CDR2 SYDVKM. Between the trimmed V and J ends, which lost 3 bases and 3 bases, there was a span of 15 bases. CDR3 nucleotide sequence: TGTGCCAGCAGTTTCTCGGGGAGCTTCAGCTACGAGCAGTACTTC. This translates into CASSFSGSFSYEQYF.

Comments on this clonotype: This may come from a read error, since a much larger clone is one base off. The CDR3: CATLQGVNTEALF. In nucleotides, the CDR3 is TGTGCCACTTTACAGGGGGTAAACACTGAAGCTCTCTTT. The V gene is TRBV18, the J gene TRBJ1-1; 8 nucleotides align to TRBD1. This CDR3 spans 13 amino acids. In germline, CDR1 is KGHSH, CDR2 LQKENI.

The sample holds a few counts of this clonotype. The chain has TRBV5-1 and TRBJ2-7, with 7 bases matching TRBD1. The J segment lost 2 bases and the V segment lost 5 bases, leaving 4 bases of the junction unmatched. Germline CDR1 reads SGHRS; CDR2 reads YFSETQ. The length of the CDR3 is 13 residues. For the CDR3, the DNA is TGCGCCAGCAGAAGGGACAGTGCCTACGAGCAGTACGTC. Protein sequence: CASRRDSAYEQYV.

Turning to this clonotype: Its ends do not fully match the called genes, so a read error is possible. The gene calls are TRBV4-1 and TRBJ1-1; D gene unclear. The CDR3 extends over 15 amino acids. In germline, CDR1 is MGHRA, CDR2 YSYEKL. The CDR3 loop reads CANSQDRTVGREAFF. DNA for the CDR3: TGCGCCAACAGCCAAGATAGGACGGTTGGTCGAGAAGCTTTCTTT.

At least ten counts were recorded for this clonotype. This chain uses TRBV2 with TRBJ1-1; D is uncertain. Germline V lookup: CDR1 SNHLY, CDR2 FYNNEI. The CDR3 runs 12 residues. Trimming cost V 2 bases and J 3 bases, with 4 bases left between them. This CDR3 reads CASSERYTEAFF. CDR3 bases: TGTGCCAGCAGTGAAAGGTACACTGAAGCTTTCTTT. Complete variable domain (other parts from reference TRBV2 and TRBJ1-1): EPEVTQTPSHQVTQMGQEVILRCVPISNHLYFYWYRQILGQKVEFLVSFYNNEISEKSEIFDDQFSVERPDGSNFTLKIRSTKLEDSAMYFCASSERYTEAFFGQGTRLTVV.

The table lists this clonotype with a few counts. The chain joins TRBV6-1 to TRBJ2-3, with D maybe TRBD1 (5 bases). Trimming took 5 bases from V and 1 from J, leaving 10 bases between them. Looked up from germline, CDR1 is MNHNS and CDR2 is SASEGT. The CDR3 consists of 14 residues. The DNA for the CDR3 is TGTGCCAGCAGTCAACAACAGGGCACAGATACGCAGTATTTT. Translation: CASSQQQGTDTQYF.

As regards this clonotype: Just one base apart from a much larger clone, this may be a read error. The chain combines TRBV10-3 with TRBJ1-5; D gene ambiguous. The CDR3 has 12 residues. V gave up 5 bases and J gave up 5 bases, with 7 bases separating them. CDR1 and CDR2 from the germline V gene are ENHRY and SYGVKD. CDR3 region: CAISHGDQPQHF. The CDR3 nucleotides are TGTGCCATCAGTCACGGGGATCAGCCCCAGCATTTT.

There are many counts of this clonotype. The chain recombines TRBV3-1 with TRBJ1-2, with D perhaps matching TRBD1 (5 bases). V was cut by 1 base and J by 13 bases, with 10 bases left in between. The CDR3 spans 11 residues. Germline-derived CDR1 and CDR2 are LGHDT and YNNKEL (reference sequence). Here the CDR3 reads CASSQAAGPTF. The CDR3 DNA is TGTGCCAGCAGCCAAGCGGCAGGGCCCACCTTC.

This clonotype was found a few times. The V gene is TRBV5-8, the J gene TRBJ2-2, with unresolved D. This CDR3 comprises 15 residues. Per the germline V gene, CDR1 is SGHTS and CDR2 is YDEGEE. V lost 1 base and J lost 5, with 12 bases in between. CDR3 in amino acids: CASSLLWVGTGELFF. CDR3 nucleotides: TGTGCCAGCAGCTTGCTGTGGGTAGGGACCGGGGAGCTGTTTTTT. Based on the CDR3 plus reference TRBV5-8 and TRBJ2-2, the full variable domain is EAGVTQSPTHLIKTRGQQATLRCSPISGHTSVYWYQQALGLGLQFLLWYDEGEERNRGNFPPRFSGRQFPNYSSELNVNALELEDSALYLCASSLLWVGTGELFFGEGSRLTVL.

This clonotype was seen only a few times. The chain has TRBV3-1 and TRBJ1-6; a possible D gene is TRBD1 (5 bases). The length of the CDR3 is 15 residues. V lost 4 bases and J 6 bases, leaving 13 bases between the germline ends. Germline CDR1 LGHDT, CDR2 YNNKEL (reference sequence). This CDR3 reads CASSLSDTVNSPLHF. CDR3 coding DNA: TGTGCCAGCAGCCTATCGGACACAGTTAATTCACCCCTCCACTTT.

V and J are TRBV6-1 and TRBJ1-4, with TRBD1 matching over 7 bases. The CDR3 contains 14 residues. Germline V gives CDR1 MNHNS, CDR2 SASEGT. Trimming cost V 6 bases and J 8 bases; bases outside gene matches: 9. The CDR3 nucleotides read TGTGCCAGCAGAATGCAGGGGGTCGTCGAAAAACTGTTTTTT. Translating gives CASRMQGVVEKLFF.

This clonotype has a handful of counts. This rearrangement joins TRBV20-1 to TRBJ2-7; D gene unclear. V was clipped by 1 base and J by 2 bases, with 18 bases between them. The CDR3 extends over 16 amino acids. Germline assignment: CDR1 DFQATT and CDR2 SNEGSKA (reference sequence). This chain's CDR3 is CSARAQAASPPYEQYF. CDR3 sequence (DNA): TGCAGTGCTAGAGCTCAGGCAGCCTCACCTCCCTACGAGCAGTACTTC.

The chain carries TRBV7-2 and TRBJ2-3; 12 bases match TRBD2. CDR1 and CDR2 (germline): SGHTA, FQGNSA. The CDR3 is made up of 16 amino acids. J lost 5 bases, V lost 6 bases, and 9 bases had no gene match. This chain's CDR3 is CASSRTSGGPGDTQYF. The DNA of the CDR3 is TGTGCCAGCAGTCGCACTAGCGGGGGGCCGGGAGATACGCAGTATTTT.

The V call is TRBV5-4, the J call TRBJ1-1; 7 nucleotides match TRBD1. The CDR3 has 14 amino acids. In germline, CDR1 is SGHNT, CDR2 YYREEE (reference sequence). Trimming cost V 5 bases and J 7 bases; bases outside gene matches: 11. The CDR3, as DNA: TGTGCCAGCAGATCCCTGACCGGGGACAGTGAAGCTTTCTTT. Residues: CASRSLTGDSEAFF.

In its sample, this clonotype was seen a few times. The gene calls are TRBV4-2 and TRBJ1-5; unclear D gene. Trimming left V 0 bases short and J 5 bases short, with 5 bases between. Germline assignment: CDR1 LGHNA and CDR2 YNFKEQ. This CDR3 comprises 13 residues. As DNA, the CDR3 is TGTGCCAGCAGCCAAGAGCCGGATCAGCCCCAGCATTTT. Translating it yields CASSQEPDQPQHF.

This clonotype was observed a handful of times. This chain uses TRBV27 with TRBJ2-7, with 8 bases that match TRBD1. V gave up 5 bases and J gave up 2 bases; unmatched junction bases: 8. Per the germline V gene, CDR1 is MNHEY and CDR2 is SMNVEV (reference sequence). This CDR3 spans 15 amino acids. DNA of the CDR3: TGTGCCAGCAGTCCAGGACAGGGTGGTCCCTACGAGCAGTACGTC. Its protein product is CASSPGQGGPYEQYV.

The chain employs TRBV20-1 and TRBJ2-1; D remains unclear. The germline V gene has CDR1 DFQATT and CDR2 SNEGSKA (reference sequence). The CDR3 extends over 11 amino acids. V was shortened by 0 bases and J by 7 bases, with 4 bases between the two germline ends. The CDR3 coding sequence is TGCAGTGCTAGAGATATGAATGAGCAGTTCTTC. The encoded protein is CSARDMNEQFF.

This clonotype was recorded a few times. The chain is built from TRBV5-1 and TRBJ2-2, with 7 nucleotides matching TRBD1. The CDR3 is made up of 13 amino acids. With V trimmed by 3 bases and J by 7 bases, 3 bases remained unmatched. Germline CDR1 reads SGHRS; CDR2 reads YFSETQ. CDR3 amino acids: CASSSRTGGELFF. In DNA form, the CDR3 reads TGCGCCAGCAGCTCCCGGACAGGCGGGGAGCTGTTTTTT.

In nucleotides, the CDR3 is TGTGCCAGCAGCGTAGTGGGACAGGGGCGCACTGAAGCTTTCTTT. This translates into CASSVVGQGRTEAFF. The V call is TRBV9, the J call TRBJ1-1; TRBD1 agrees at 10 bases. The V segment lost 0 bases and the J segment 4 bases; nucleotides outside the gene matches: 3. The CDR3 contains 15 residues. The germline CDR1 and CDR2 sequences are SGDLS and YYNGEE. Filled out from reference TRBV9 and TRBJ1-1, the complete variable domain reads DSGVTQTPKHLITATGQRVTLRCSPRSGDLSVYWYQQSLDQGLQFLIQYYNGEERAKGNILERFSAQQFPDLHSELNLSSLELGDSALYFCASSVVGQGRTEAFFGQGTRLTVV.

In this sample, this clonotype turned up many times. The CDR3: CASSNSEEDTQYF. CDR3 bases: TGTGCCAGCTCAAACTCGGAGGAGGATACGCAGTATTTT. The gene calls are TRBV18 and TRBJ2-3, with D maybe TRBD2 (5 bases). The ends were cut back, 5 bases at V and 6 bases at J, with 12 bases in the middle. Germline CDR1 and CDR2: KGHSH and LQKENI. The CDR3 covers 13 residues. The variable domain in full, completed from reference TRBV18 and TRBJ2-3, reads NAGVMQNPRHLVRRRGQEARLRCSPMKGHSHVYWYRQLPEEGLKFMVYLQKENIIDESGMPKERFSAEFPKEGPSILRIQQVVRGDSAAYFCASSNSEEDTQYFGPGTRLTVL.

To note about this clonotype: The germline gene is not matched at one end of the junction; a read error may be the cause. The V call is TRBV12-3 or TRBV12-4, the J call TRBJ2-2; D assignment may be TRBD1 or TRBD2 (5 bases each). The CDR3 spans 14 residues. CDR3 sequence (DNA): TGTGCCAGCAGTTTATTCACGGACACCGGGGTGCTGTTTTTT. Translating it yields CASSLFTDTGVLFF.